The 30 T cell receptor beta chains presented below share a single source sample, sequenced in a study of graft-versus-host responses after intestinal transplantation. Irradiated stimulators labeled with violet dye, approximately 200,000 in number, were plated with approximately 200,000 CFSE-labeled responders. Libraries were prepared by immunoSEQ multiplex PCR; TCRdb keeps only in-frame clonotypes and omits some of them. There are 12,000 or so clones in the sample; roughly 37% occur only once, and 3.2% lies in the top ten. This specimen consisted of alloreactive CD8+ T cells from a mixed lymphocyte reaction culture, obtained before intestinal transplant. The subset was: CFSE-low proliferating T cells sorted from roughly six-day pre-transplant mixed lymphocyte reaction (GvH or HvG direction). The receptors shown here come from a human patient who received an intestinal transplant.

This clone rates as medium-sized. The chain links TRBV15 to TRBJ1-2; D is possibly TRBD1 (5 bases). The CDR3 contains 16 residues. Trimming shortened V by 3 bases and J by 8 bases, and 22 bases separated the two germline ends. The germline V gene has CDR1 LNHNV and CDR2 YYDKDF (reference sequence). In DNA, the CDR3 is TGTGCCACCAGCAGCGGACGGGACCTAACTATGAAGGGCTACACCTTC. This codes for CATSSGRDLTMKGYTF.

This clone appeared a few times. The rearrangement uses TRBV6-5 and TRBJ2-2; the D gene is possibly TRBD1 (5 bases). Germline assignment: CDR1 MNHEY and CDR2 SVGAGI. V was shortened by 5 bases and J by 6 bases, with 16 bases between the two germline ends. The CDR3 spans 15 residues. CDR3 amino acids: CASSPTRQGAGELFF. CDR3 DNA: TGTGCCAGCAGTCCCACCCGCCAGGGCGCCGGGGAGCTGTTTTTT.

This chain connects TRBV7-6 to TRBJ2-3; 11 nucleotides line up with TRBD1. CDR1 and CDR2 from the germline V gene are SGHVS and FNYEAQ. The CDR3 extends over 14 amino acids. Trimming at V came to 5 bases and at J to 4 bases, leaving 2 bases not matched to a gene. In nucleotides, the CDR3 is TGTGCCAGCAGCAGGACAGGGGGCCCAGATACGCAGTATTTT. The encoded protein is CASSRTGGPDTQYF.

This chain uses TRBV27 with TRBJ2-7; D is unclear. The V gene lost 5 bases and the J gene lost 1 base, with 3 bases spanning the gap. This CDR3 has 11 amino acids. Germline CDR1 MNHEY, CDR2 SMNVEV (reference sequence). The CDR3 is CASSTSYEQYF. The CDR3 coding sequence is TGTGCCAGCAGTACTTCCTACGAGCAGTACTTC.

The chain is built from TRBV7-9 and TRBJ2-7, with D perhaps TRBD2 (5 bases). V dropped 3 bases and J dropped 3 bases, with 12 bases sitting between them. The CDR3 runs 14 residues. Germline loops: CDR1 SEHNR, CDR2 FQNEAQ (reference sequence). CDR3 DNA sequence: TGTGCCAGCAGCTTTACCTCTCGGGACTACGAGCAGTACTTC. It yields the protein CASSFTSRDYEQYF.

The chain couples TRBV5-6 to TRBJ2-7; TRBD1 aligns across 8 bases. There are 15 residues in the CDR3. Germline V CDR1 and CDR2: SGHDT, YYEEEE. Trimming removed 1 base from V and 3 bases from J; junction bases left unmatched: 6. Here the CDR3 reads CASSLLGQGLYEQYF. The CDR3 coding sequence is TGTGCCAGCAGCTTGCTTGGACAGGGTCTCTACGAGCAGTACTTC.

This clone turned up a few times. The chain couples TRBV4-1 to TRBJ2-7, with 8 bases lining up with TRBD1. The V gene end was trimmed by 4 bases and the J gene end by 1 base; junction bases not matched to a gene: 3. Germline-derived CDR1 and CDR2 are MGHRA and YSYEKL. The CDR3 covers 14 residues. The CDR3 sequence: CASSLRQGSYEQYF. The CDR3 DNA reads TGCGCCAGCAGCCTGCGACAGGGGTCCTACGAGCAGTACTTC.

The V gene is TRBV7-3, the J gene TRBJ2-5; a weak D match, TRBD2 (5 bases). CDR1 is SGHTA, CDR2 FQGTGA, per germline. V was pared by 4 bases and J by 5 bases, with 5 bases between. The CDR3 covers 11 residues. The CDR3 here is CASSSGETQYF. The CDR3 coding sequence is TGTGCCAGCAGCTCGGGGGAGACCCAGTACTTC.

The genes are TRBV19 and TRBJ1-4, with a tentative D call TRBD1 (6 bases). CDR3 length equals 15 residues. Germline lookup yields CDR1 LNHDA and CDR2 SQIVND (reference sequence). Trimming took 7 bases from V and 8 from J, leaving 20 bases between them. The CDR3 bases are TGTGCCAGTATACTGAGGGCAGGGGTGGTCGAAAAACTGTTTTTT. Translated: CASILRAGVVEKLFF.

This clone was observed once. V usage is TRBV6-5 and J usage is TRBJ2-3, with a tentative D call TRBD2 (6 bases). The germline gives CDR1 MNHEY, CDR2 SVGAGI. The CDR3 covers 12 residues. The V end was cut by 6 bases, the J end by 11 bases, with 15 bases between. The CDR3 nucleotides are TGTGCCAGCAGCCGGACCGGGAGACGGCAGTATTTT. Protein: CASSRTGRRQYF.

CDR3 loop: CASSLSGTGFYGYTF. CDR3 DNA: TGTGCCAGCAGTTTATCCGGGACAGGCTTCTATGGCTACACCTTC. This chain links TRBV27 with TRBJ1-2, with TRBD1 matching over 8 bases. In germline, CDR1 is MNHEY, CDR2 SMNVEV (reference sequence). This CDR3 has 15 residues. The ends lost 0 bases at V and 4 bases at J; junction bases unmatched: 4.

V is TRBV11-3 and J is TRBJ2-3; weak D call: TRBD2 (6 bases). Germline CDR1 is SGHNT and CDR2 is YENEEA. V lost 3 bases to trimming and J lost 0 bases, with 10 bases between them. This CDR3 has 15 residues. In DNA, the CDR3 is TGTGCCAGCAGCTTTTCGGGGACTAGCACAGATACGCAGTATTTT. Protein sequence: CASSFSGTSTDTQYF.

The J gene is TRBJ1-1, the V gene TRBV7-9, with D unclear. Germline CDR1 reads SEHNR; CDR2 reads FQNEAQ (reference sequence). The CDR3 contains 13 residues. The V end was cut by 3 bases, the J end by 1 base, with 6 bases between. CDR3 sequence reads: CASSFPWNTEAFF. For the CDR3, the DNA is TGTGCCAGCAGCTTCCCATGGAACACTGAAGCTTTCTTT.

This clone was detected a few times. This chain joins TRBV29-1 and TRBJ1-4, with D perhaps matching TRBD1 (5 bases). Germline CDR1 SQVTM, CDR2 ANQGSEA. Deletions cut 6 bases from V and 4 bases from J, with 18 bases between. The CDR3 sequence is 15 residues long. The CDR3 region has the DNA TGCAGCGTCGAGGCACCGGGACCGCGTAATGAAAAACTGTTTTTT. It translates to CSVEAPGPRNEKLFF.

V and J are TRBV6-5 and TRBJ2-2, with a weak D call TRBD1 (6 bases). The length of the CDR3 is 15 residues. Trimming stripped 2 bases from V and 6 bases from J, with 13 bases between. CDR1 and CDR2 from the germline V gene are MNHEY and SVGAGI. The CDR3 region is CASSYLPDRPGELFF. DNA for the CDR3: TGTGCCAGCAGTTACCTTCCCGACAGGCCCGGGGAGCTGTTTTTT.

The V call is TRBV27, the J call TRBJ1-2, with 9 bases that match TRBD1. Germline V gene data show CDR1 as MNHEY and CDR2 as SMNVEV (reference sequence). V shed 3 bases, J shed 5 bases, and the junction held 1 base outside the gene matches. There are 13 residues in the CDR3. CDR3 in amino acids: CASSLTGGYGYTF. The CDR3 nucleotides read TGTGCCAGCAGTTTGACAGGGGGGTATGGCTACACCTTC.

The table lists this clone with a few counts. This sequence joins TRBV5-4 and TRBJ1-2; D gene uncertain. Germline CDR1 SGHNT, CDR2 YYREEE (reference sequence). The V end lost 4 bases, the J end lost 4 bases, and 8 bases lay between the germline ends. This CDR3 region has 12 residues. CDR3 region: CASSQALYGYTF. CDR3 coding DNA: TGTGCCAGCAGCCAGGCCCTCTATGGCTACACCTTC.

The J gene is TRBJ1-3, the V gene TRBV28; 9 bases fit TRBD1. The V gene's germline CDR1 is MDHEN and CDR2 SYDVKM. With 6 bases clipped from V and 3 bases from J, the junction kept 18 bases outside the gene matches. This CDR3 has 19 amino acids. The CDR3 DNA follows: TGTGCCAGCAGACCCTTGGGGACGTACAGGGGGCGTGGTGGAAACACCATATATTTT. This codes for CASRPLGTYRGRGGNTIYF.

V gene TRBV27 combines with J gene TRBJ2-7; D is unclear. The CDR3 length is 13 residues. Germline CDR1 is MNHEY and CDR2 is SMNVEV (reference sequence). V dropped 2 bases and J dropped 4 bases, with 9 bases sitting between them. The CDR3 DNA reads TGTGCCAGCAGTTTAACAGCCAGGTACGAGCAGTACTTC. It yields the protein CASSLTARYEQYF.

This clone was detected only a few times. The CDR3 here is CASSQGHGISNYGYTF. CDR3 nucleotides: TGCGCCAGCAGCCAAGGTCACGGAATATCTAACTATGGCTACACCTTC. The chain combines TRBV4-3 with TRBJ1-2; D is unresolved. Trimming removed 1 base at V and 0 bases at J, with 12 bases between. CDR1 LGHNA and CDR2 YSLEER come from the germline V gene. CDR3 size: 16 residues.

This clone occurred a few times. The rearrangement joins TRBV9 to TRBJ2-2; D tentatively reads TRBD1 or TRBD2 (5 bases each). The ends were cut back, 0 bases at V and 6 bases at J, with 12 bases in the middle. In germline, CDR1 is SGDLS, CDR2 YYNGEE. The CDR3 consists of 15 residues. The CDR3 DNA follows: TGTGCCAGCAGCGTAGCTTCCTTGGGGGCCGGGGAGCTGTTTTTT. Residues: CASSVASLGAGELFF.

The V gene is TRBV5-1, the J gene TRBJ2-1; 10 bases align to TRBD2. Germline V CDR1 and CDR2: SGHRS, YFSETQ. This CDR3 is 15 amino acids long. V was pared by 0 bases and J by 3 bases, with 0 bases of the junction left unmatched. Here the CDR3 reads CASSLGTSGYNEQFF. In nucleotides, the CDR3 is TGCGCCAGCAGCTTGGGGACTAGCGGCTACAATGAGCAGTTCTTC.

The J gene is TRBJ1-5, the V gene TRBV6-6; possibly TRBD1 for D (6 bases). CDR1 and CDR2 from the germline V gene are MNHNY and SVGAGI (reference sequence). This CDR3 is 14 amino acids long. Trimming pared 8 bases from V and 1 base from J, leaving 12 bases between. CDR3 bases: TGTGCCAGCTCCCCTGGACAGAGCAATCAGCCCCAGCATTTT. Protein product: CASSPGQSNQPQHF.

This clone has only a few counts. The chain joins TRBV4-1 to TRBJ2-3; D perhaps matches TRBD1 (7 bases). Trimming left V 5 bases short and J 3 bases short, with 18 bases between. There are 16 residues in the CDR3. Germline V lookup: CDR1 MGHRA, CDR2 YSYEKL. CDR3 DNA: TGCGCCAGCAGCGCCCAGGCAGGGGGGTATACAGATACGCAGTATTTT. Residues: CASSAQAGGYTDTQYF.

The chain joins TRBV4-1 to TRBJ2-6, with 10 bases identical to TRBD1. The DNA end is a closer match to TRBJ2-7, so the J assignment may be wrong. From germline, CDR1 is MGHRA and CDR2 YSYEKL. There are 14 residues in the CDR3. This chain's CDR3 is CASSWTGQGYEQYF. Written as DNA, the CDR3 is TGCGCCAGCAGCTGGACGGGACAGGGGTACGAGCAGTACTTC.

This clone was seen only a few times. V and J are TRBV4-3 and TRBJ2-7; 9 nucleotides align to TRBD2. CDR1 and CDR2 from the germline V gene are LGHNA and YSLEER. V lost 4 bases to trimming and J lost 3 bases; unmatched junction nucleotides: 4. This CDR3 comprises 14 residues. The CDR3, as DNA: TGCGCCAGCAGCCCGACAGCGGGGGGCTACGAGCAGTACTTC. Translation gives CASSPTAGGYEQYF.

The chain has TRBV7-9 and TRBJ1-1; tentative D call: TRBD1 (5 bases). The CDR3 is 14 amino acids. Germline V CDR1 and CDR2: SEHNR, FQNEAQ (reference sequence). The germline V and J ends were trimmed by 5 bases and 8 bases, with 18 bases remaining between them. The DNA of the CDR3 is TGTGCCAGCAGCACGGGGGTCACGGGCTCGGAAGCTTTCTTT. Its protein is CASSTGVTGSEAFF.

A note on this clone: A far larger clone is only one base removed, so a read error is likely. The chain employs TRBV7-9 and TRBJ1-1; D remains ambiguous. The length of the CDR3 is 14 residues. Deletions cut 5 bases from V and 1 base from J, with 11 bases between. Germline V CDR1 and CDR2: SEHNR, FQNEAQ (reference sequence). The CDR3 here is CASSHSAGNTEAFF. CDR3 in DNA: TGTGCCAGCAGCCACTCAGCAGGGAACACTGAAGCTTTCTTT.

This clone has only a few counts. V and J are TRBV13 and TRBJ2-3; 13 bases are shared with TRBD2. Germline CDR1 reads PRHDT; CDR2 reads FYEKMQ (reference sequence). J lost 8 bases, V lost 4 bases, and 6 bases had no gene match. CDR3 length: 15 residues. The CDR3 coding sequence is TGTGCCAGCAGCTCAGGACTAGCGGGAGTAAGTACGCAGTATTTT. This codes for CASSSGLAGVSTQYF. Full variable domain (missing parts from reference TRBV13 and TRBJ2-3): AAGVIQSPRHLIKEKRETATLKCYPIPRHDTVYWYQQGPGQDPQFLISFYEKMQSDKGSIPDRFSAQQFSDYHSELNMSSLELGDSALYFCASSSGLAGVSTQYFGPGTRLTVL.

The sample holds a few counts of this clone. The V and J genes are TRBV6-9 and TRBJ1-4, with a weak D call TRBD1 (6 bases). V was pared by 4 bases and J by 0 bases, with 27 bases between. The CDR3 has 21 residues. Germline CDR1 is MNHGY and CDR2 is SVAAGI. The CDR3 DNA follows: TGTGCCAGCAGTTCTCTTCCCCGGGGGACAAGGGGGAATGCAACTAATGAAAAACTGTTTTTT. Translated: CASSSLPRGTRGNATNEKLFF.